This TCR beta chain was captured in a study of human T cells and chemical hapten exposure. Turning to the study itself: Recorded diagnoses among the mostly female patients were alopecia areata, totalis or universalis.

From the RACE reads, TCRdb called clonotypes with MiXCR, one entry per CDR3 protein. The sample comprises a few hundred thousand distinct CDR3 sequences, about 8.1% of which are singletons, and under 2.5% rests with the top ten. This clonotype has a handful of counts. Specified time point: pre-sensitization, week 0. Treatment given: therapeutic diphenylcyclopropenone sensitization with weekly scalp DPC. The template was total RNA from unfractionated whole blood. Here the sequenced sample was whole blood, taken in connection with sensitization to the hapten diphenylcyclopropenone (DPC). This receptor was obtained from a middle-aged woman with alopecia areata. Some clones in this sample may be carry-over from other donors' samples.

In DNA form, the CDR3 reads TGTGCCATCAGGTCTCAGCGGGAGGGCCTTGAGCAGTATTTT. Its protein product is CAIRSQREGLEQYF. The rearrangement joins TRBV10-3 to TRBJ2-3; 10 bases agree with TRBD2. Germline V gene lookup returns CDR1 ENHRY and CDR2 SYGVKD. J was trimmed by 11 bases and V by 6 bases; bases with no gene match: 11. The CDR3 extends over 14 amino acids.